This T cell receptor beta chain is from a study of vaccination and CD4 T cells after COVID-19. Study-wide context: Of the convalescent patients, who were SARS-CoV-2 positive by nasal swab PCR, about ten had mild and one severe disease. The convalescents comprised six males and four females, two of them Hispanic. Investigators drew the post-COVID samples a median around 100 days after diagnosis, with a range of 35 to 161. Study results and limitations: Median SARS-CoV-2-reactive clonotype numbers rose nonsignificantly, roughly 20 to 38.

Regarding this clonotype: The antigen is unknown.

TCRdb independently ran MiXCR on the PCR reads; one entry per CDR3 protein. The profile shows 21,000 or so distinct CDR3 sequences, roughly three fifths of them singletons. The germline gives CDR1 SGHTA, CDR2 FQGNSA. CDR3 size: 16 residues. Trimming removed 5 bases from V and 0 bases from J, with 17 bases in between. The specimen comprised CD4+ T cells from blood, sampled before SARS-CoV-2 vaccination. V gene TRBV7-2 combines with J gene TRBJ2-7; no reliable D call. This receptor was obtained from a human donor who had recovered from COVID-19. CDR3 sequence (DNA): TGTGCCAGCAGCCGTCTACCGGGCCTTAGCTCCTACGAGCAGTACTTC. Encoded protein: CASSRLPGLSSYEQYF.